This TCR beta chain emerged from a study of cytomegalovirus exposure and HLA in healthy donors. The CDR3 extends over 13 amino acids. V lost 3 bases, J lost 2 bases, and 8 bases lay in between. Germline values: CDR1 SGHNT, CDR2 YYREEE (reference sequence). The PCR made use of 60 Vbeta and 13 Jbeta primers. The repertoire was sequenced with immunoSEQ multiplex PCR; TCRdb's copy has only in-frame clones and lacks some. This table holds approximately 110,000 clones. The sample consisted of PBMCs. The source of this sequence is a man aged 35-49 years in good health and CMV-seronegative. The chain combines TRBV5-4 with TRBJ1-1, with D tentatively TRBD1 (6 bases). The CDR3, as DNA: TGTGCCAGCAGCTGGGACATAAACACTGAAGCTTTCTTT. It yields the protein CASSWDINTEAFF.